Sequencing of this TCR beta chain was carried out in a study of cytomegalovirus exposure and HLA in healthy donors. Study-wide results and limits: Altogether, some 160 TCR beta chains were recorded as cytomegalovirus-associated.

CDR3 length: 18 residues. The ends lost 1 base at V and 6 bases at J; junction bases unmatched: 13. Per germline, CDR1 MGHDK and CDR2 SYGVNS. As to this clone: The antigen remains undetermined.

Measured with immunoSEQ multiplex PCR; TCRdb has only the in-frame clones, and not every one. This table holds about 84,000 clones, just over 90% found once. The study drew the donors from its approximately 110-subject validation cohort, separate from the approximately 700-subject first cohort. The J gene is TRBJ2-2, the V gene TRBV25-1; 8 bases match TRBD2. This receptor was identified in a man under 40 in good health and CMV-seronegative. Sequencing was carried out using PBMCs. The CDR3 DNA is TGTGCCAGCAGTGAATGGTCGCGCGGGGGGCCATCGTCCGGGGAGCTGTTTTTT. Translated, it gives CASSEWSRGGPSSGELFF.